These 32 T cell receptor beta chains came from one sample sequenced in a study of T cell responses to AZD1222 COVID-19 vaccine. Sequenced by immunoSEQ multiplex PCR; TCRdb stores in-frame clones only, minus some. Here the sample spans 120,000 to 150,000 clones, approximately 91% being singletons. This sample comprised peripheral blood, obtained 28 days after the second AZD1222 dose. All receptors come from an adult who received the AZD1222 COVID-19 vaccine.

The CDR3 nucleotides are TGTGCCAGCAGAGGTACCAGGGGCTCATATGGCGAGCAGTACTTC. As protein: CASRGTRGSYGEQYF. The V and J genes are TRBV27 and TRBJ2-7; weak D call: TRBD1 (6 bases). The CDR3 runs 15 residues. The V gene's germline CDR1 is MNHEY and CDR2 SMNVEV (reference sequence). Trimming took 6 bases from V and 6 from J, leaving 21 bases between them.

This clone was picked up many times. The V call is TRBV7-8, the J call TRBJ2-2; the D gene could be TRBD1 or TRBD2 (6 bases each). With 5 bases removed from V and 3 bases from J, the gap between germline ends came to 13 bases. The CDR3 consists of 15 residues. The V gene's germline CDR1 is SGHVS and CDR2 FQNEAQ. The CDR3 spells CASSPLGGHTGELFF. In DNA form, the CDR3 reads TGTGCCAGCAGCCCACTTGGGGGGCACACCGGGGAGCTGTTTTTT.

This chain links TRBV4-1 with TRBJ1-1; TRBD1 matches 9 bases. The germline CDR1 and CDR2 sequences are MGHRA and YSYEKL. The CDR3 is 15 residues long. The J segment lost 6 bases and the V segment lost 2 bases, leaving 7 bases of the junction unmatched. The CDR3 sequence: CASSQITGGDPEAFF. In nucleotides, the CDR3 is TGCGCCAGCAGCCAAATCACAGGGGGCGACCCTGAAGCTTTCTTT.

CDR3 sequence: CASSSLDSNGYTF. CDR3 DNA: TGTGCCAGCAGTTCCCTGGACAGTAATGGCTACACCTTC. The chain uses TRBV27 and TRBJ1-2; tentatively, D is TRBD1 (6 bases). The CDR3 consists of 13 residues. Germline V CDR1 and CDR2: MNHEY, SMNVEV (reference sequence). V gave up 4 bases and J gave up 6 bases, with 12 bases separating them.

The chain carries TRBV12-3 or TRBV12-4 and TRBJ2-3; a possible D gene is TRBD2 (5 bases). CDR3 length: 13 residues. The V gene lost 6 bases and the J gene lost 1 base, with 8 bases spanning the gap. CDR3 sequence: CASRRAGTDTQYF. The CDR3 nucleotides are TGTGCCAGCAGGAGGGCGGGCACAGATACGCAGTATTTT.

V is TRBV6-5 and J is TRBJ1-2; the D is unclear. The CDR3 runs 15 residues. CDR1 MNHEY and CDR2 SVGAGI come from the germline V gene. Trimming cost V 0 bases and J 0 bases, with 8 bases left between them. The CDR3 nucleotides read TGTGCCAGCAGTTACTCGTTTACGTCTAACTATGGCTACACCTTC. Translated, it gives CASSYSFTSNYGYTF.

This clone came up many times. The chain links TRBV25-1 to TRBJ1-1; a possible D gene is TRBD1 (6 bases). The CDR3 sequence is 16 residues long. CDR1 is MGHDK, CDR2 SYGVNS, per germline. V was trimmed by 1 base and J by 2 bases, leaving 14 bases between them. As DNA, the CDR3 is TGTGCCAGCAGTGAATCCGGGAACAGGGCTAACACTGAAGCTTTCTTT. Protein product: CASSESGNRANTEAFF.

This clone appeared a single time. The CDR3 DNA reads TGTGCCAGCAGCGAGGACAGCCGGGAGCAGTACTTC. Translation: CASSEDSREQYF. This chain uses TRBV7-3 with TRBJ2-7, with a tentative D call TRBD1 (6 bases). V lost 5 bases and J lost 7, with 12 bases in between. Germline V CDR1 and CDR2: SGHTA, FQGTGA. The CDR3 covers 12 residues.

The genes are TRBV19 and TRBJ2-2; either TRBD1 or TRBD2 may supply D (5 bases each). Trimming stripped 8 bases from V and 6 bases from J, with 16 bases between. Germline V gives CDR1 LNHDA, CDR2 SQIVND (reference sequence). CDR3 length: 14 residues. The CDR3 reads CASSRDREAGELFF. DNA of the CDR3: TGTGCCAGTTCTAGGGACCGCGAGGCCGGGGAGCTGTTTTTT. Filled out from reference TRBV19 and TRBJ2-2, the complete variable domain reads DGGITQSPKYLFRKEGQNVTLSCEQNLNHDAMYWYRQDPGQGLRLIYYSQIVNDFQKGDIAEGYSVSREKKESFPLTVTSAQKNPTAFYLCASSRDREAGELFFGEGSRLTVL.

The chain employs TRBV29-1 and TRBJ1-1, with no clear D. The CDR3 sequence is 10 residues long. Trimming took 7 bases from V and 1 from J, leaving 4 bases between them. Germline CDR1 and CDR2: SQVTM and ANQGSEA. The CDR3 DNA reads as TGCAGCGCCCAGAACACTGAAGCTTTCTTT. Translation gives CSAQNTEAFF. Looking up the rest from reference TRBV29-1 and TRBJ1-1 gives the full variable domain: SAVISQKPSRDICQRGTSLTIQCQVDSQVTMMFWYRQQPGQSLTLIATANQGSEATYESGFVIDKFPISRPNLTFSTLTVSNMSPEDSSIYLCSAQNTEAFFGQGTRLTVV.

This clone was seen a few times. CDR3 coding DNA: TGTGCCAGCTCACCGCCCCCTCGGGGGTCGCGCTATGGCTACACCTTC. Translating it yields CASSPPPRGSRYGYTF. The V gene is TRBV18, the J gene TRBJ1-2; tentative D call: TRBD1 (5 bases). Trimming left V 3 bases short and J 4 bases short, with 18 bases between. The CDR3 loop spans 16 amino acids. CDR1 and CDR2 from the germline V gene are KGHSH and LQKENI.

The chain links TRBV9 to TRBJ2-2; possible D gene TRBD1, 6 bases. From germline, CDR1 is SGDLS and CDR2 YYNGEE. With 0 bases removed from V and 5 bases from J, the gap between germline ends came to 8 bases. The CDR3 runs 14 residues. CDR3 DNA: TGTGCCAGCAGCGTAGGGGGGCAGACCGGGGAGCTGTTTTTT. This sequence encodes CASSVGGQTGELFF.

A single count supports this clone. The chain combines TRBV6-5 with TRBJ1-1; D is uncertain. V lost 4 bases, J lost 0 bases, and 9 bases lay in between. The germline V gene has CDR1 MNHEY and CDR2 SVGAGI. The CDR3 is made up of 14 amino acids. CDR3 coding DNA: TGTGCCAGCAGTTCGACCAGAATGAACACTGAAGCTTTCTTT. It translates to CASSSTRMNTEAFF.

This chain links TRBV21-1 with TRBJ2-2; the DNA was not compared with TRBD2, the D call given in the table. TRBV21-1 is designated a pseudogene. CDR3 length: 16 amino acids. CDR3 loop: CASSKALRGNTGELFF. The CDR3 region has the DNA TGTGCCAGCAGCAAAGCGCTTCGAGGAAACACCGGGGAGCTGTTTTTT.

The chain couples TRBV6-5 to TRBJ2-7, with 13 bases that match TRBD2. V lost 2 bases, J lost 6 bases, and 1 base stayed unmatched. Germline V lookup: CDR1 MNHEY, CDR2 SVGAGI. CDR3 length: 14 residues. CDR3 residues: CASSYGTSGIEQYF. CDR3 DNA sequence: TGTGCCAGCAGTTACGGGACTAGCGGGATCGAGCAGTACTTC.

The V gene is TRBV11-3, the J gene TRBJ2-1; D is undetermined. The V and J ends lost 1 base and 6 bases respectively, with 13 bases between them. This CDR3 contains 15 residues. CDR1 is SGHNT, CDR2 YENEEA, per germline. The CDR3 is CASSLVAVDFNEQFF. The CDR3 DNA is TGTGCCAGCAGCTTAGTAGCAGTTGATTTCAATGAGCAGTTCTTC. Variable domain in full (rest from reference TRBV11-3 and TRBJ2-1): EAGVVQSPRYKIIEKKQPVAFWCNPISGHNTLYWYLQNLGQGPELLIRYENEEAVDDSQLPKDRFSAERLKGVDSTLKIQPAELGDSAVYLCASSLVAVDFNEQFFGPGTRLTVL.

The chain has TRBV6-2 or TRBV6-3 and TRBJ2-1; 7 bases agree with TRBD2. In germline, CDR1 is MNHEY, CDR2 SVGEGT. Losses at the gene ends were 6 bases for V and 5 bases for J; bases not matched to a gene: 16. CDR3 length: 17 residues. In nucleotides, the CDR3 is TGTGCCAGCAGCCTTAGAGTTCCGGGACTATCAAACAATGAGCAGTTCTTC. It codes for CASSLRVPGLSNNEQFF.

The chain couples TRBV6-5 to TRBJ2-7, with 8 bases that match TRBD1. The CDR3 extends over 16 amino acids. Per the germline V gene, CDR1 is MNHEY and CDR2 is SVGAGI. The V and J ends lost 2 bases and 4 bases, in that order; junction bases with no gene match: 10. CDR3: CASSYQWTGPTYEQYF. DNA for the CDR3: TGTGCCAGCAGTTACCAGTGGACAGGGCCAACTTACGAGCAGTACTTC.

The chain has TRBV6-2 or TRBV6-3 and TRBJ2-3, with TRBD2 matching 12 bases. The CDR3 totals 17 residues. Germline V gene lookup returns CDR1 MNHEY and CDR2 SVGEGT. V trimming: 2 bases; J trimming: 5 bases; junction bases outside the gene matches: 8. CDR3 bases: TGTGCCAGCAGTTACAATCCCGCTAGCGGGGGGGAAGATACGCAGTATTTT. It translates to CASSYNPASGGEDTQYF.

The genes are TRBV19 and TRBJ2-7, with a possible D match to TRBD2 (6 bases). Per the germline V gene, CDR1 is LNHDA and CDR2 is SQIVND (reference sequence). The CDR3 extends over 14 amino acids. The V end was cut by 5 bases, the J end by 7 bases, with 18 bases between. The CDR3 sequence is CASSLPGPAGEQYF. The CDR3 nucleotides read TGTGCCAGTAGTCTTCCCGGACCCGCGGGGGAGCAGTACTTC.

The V call is TRBV27, the J call TRBJ1-4, with no clear D. V shed 2 bases and J shed 1 base, with 8 bases lying between them. CDR1 and CDR2 (germline): MNHEY, SMNVEV (reference sequence). The CDR3 totals 15 residues. CDR3 nucleotides: TGTGCCAGCAGTTTACAGCGTAGAACTAATGAAAAACTGTTTTTT. As protein: CASSLQRRTNEKLFF.

In this sample, this clone turned up once. The gene calls are TRBV2 and TRBJ2-1; 13 bases are a match to TRBD2. J gave up 8 bases and V 5 bases, and 6 bases lay outside the gene matches. The CDR3 sequence is 15 residues long. Germline assignment: CDR1 SNHLY and CDR2 FYNNEI. The CDR3 DNA sequence: TGTGCCAGCAGTCGGACTAGCGGGAGTTTTGATGAGCAGTTCTTC. Amino acid sequence: CASSRTSGSFDEQFF.

CDR3: CASTTSGTAPYQPQHF. The CDR3 DNA reads as TGTGCCAGTACCACCTCCGGGACAGCACCTTATCAGCCCCAGCATTTT. The chain recombines TRBV19 with TRBJ1-5, with 7 bases identical to TRBD1. J was trimmed by 5 bases and V by 7 bases; bases with no gene match: 14. The germline V gene encodes CDR1 LNHDA and CDR2 SQIVND (reference sequence). The CDR3 totals 16 residues.

J is TRBJ2-3 and V is TRBV9; TRBD2 aligns across 9 bases. CDR1 and CDR2 (germline): SGDLS, YYNGEE. This CDR3 comprises 15 residues. After removal of 4 bases from V and 2 bases from J, the junction contained 5 bases not matched to a gene. The CDR3 here is CASSPAGGPTDTQYF. The CDR3 coding sequence is TGTGCCAGCAGCCCGGCGGGAGGGCCCACAGATACGCAGTATTTT.

In DNA form, the CDR3 reads TGTGCCACCAGTGATTCGGGTTGGGGTTCCAGCTCTGGGGCCAACGTCCTGACTTTC. Translating gives CATSDSGWGSSSGANVLTF. The rearrangement uses TRBV24-1 and TRBJ2-6, with D hard to call. The CDR3 totals 19 residues. V was trimmed by 2 bases and J by 0 bases, leaving 16 bases between them. Germline V CDR1 and CDR2: KGHDR, SFDVKD.

The J gene is TRBJ1-2, the V gene TRBV29-1; D perhaps matches TRBD1 (5 bases). The V and J ends lost 1 base and 7 bases respectively, with 16 bases between them. The CDR3 length is 14 residues. Germline lookup yields CDR1 SQVTM and CDR2 ANQGSEA. CDR3 sequence reads: CSVEGERGWGGYTF. The CDR3 nucleotides are TGCAGCGTTGAAGGGGAGAGGGGATGGGGTGGCTACACCTTC.

The chain carries TRBV7-3 and TRBJ2-7; TRBD2 aligns across 10 bases. The germline CDR1 and CDR2 sequences are SGHTA and FQGTGA. CDR3 length: 20 amino acids. Unmatched junction bases numbered 18, after V lost 1 base and J lost 3 bases. CDR3 nucleotide sequence: TGTGCCAGCAGCTTAAGCGTCGGGCTAGCGGGAGAAAGTTGGAGCTACGAGCAGTACTTC. Protein product: CASSLSVGLAGESWSYEQYF.

The genes are TRBV5-1 and TRBJ2-5; D possibly matches TRBD1 or TRBD2 (6 bases each). V dropped 4 bases and J dropped 1 base, with 14 bases sitting between them. The CDR3 runs 15 residues. Germline CDR1 is SGHRS and CDR2 is YFSETQ. Here the CDR3 DNA reads TGCGCCAGCAGCGGGGGGCGGGACCCCCAAGAGACCCAGTACTTC. Translation gives CASSGGRDPQETQYF.

The V call is TRBV30, the J call TRBJ1-3; 7 bases agree with TRBD1. With V trimmed by 2 bases and J by 4 bases, 5 bases remained unmatched. Germline V gives CDR1 GTSNPN, CDR2 SVGIG (reference sequence). The CDR3 runs 14 residues. DNA for the CDR3: TGTGCCTGGAGTAATAGGGGGCGAGGAAACACCATATATTTT. Protein: CAWSNRGRGNTIYF. Together with reference TRBV30 and TRBJ1-3, the CDR3 gives the full variable domain: SQTIHQWPATLVQPVGSPLSLECTVEGTSNPNLYWYRQAAGRGLQLLFYSVGIGQISSEVPQNLSASRPQDRQFILSSKKLLLSDSGFYLCAWSNRGRGNTIYFGEGSWLTVV.

The CDR3 region is CASSFRGEQYF. Here the CDR3 DNA reads TGTGCCAGCAGCTTTAGAGGCGAGCAGTACTTC. The V gene is TRBV11-3, the J gene TRBJ2-7; D call uncertain. Trimming cost V 3 bases and J 6 bases, with 6 bases left between them. CDR1 SGHNT and CDR2 YENEEA come from the germline V gene. The CDR3 runs 11 residues.

The chain uses TRBV21-1 and TRBJ2-7; the table's D call TRBD2 went unverified against the DNA. TRBV21-1 is a listed pseudogene. The CDR3 is made up of 14 amino acids. CDR3 region: CASSKIGGPYEQYF. The CDR3 DNA reads TGTGCCAGCAGCAAAATAGGAGGACCCTACGAGCAGTACTTC.

This chain joins TRBV13 and TRBJ2-7; 14 nucleotides agree with TRBD2. The CDR3 consists of 17 residues. Trimming cost V 5 bases and J 4 bases; bases outside gene matches: 10. CDR1 and CDR2 (germline): PRHDT, FYEKMQ (reference sequence). In DNA form, the CDR3 reads TGTGCCAGCAGCGCCGGACTAGCGGGAGGTCTATTGTACGAGCAGTACTTC. The encoded protein is CASSAGLAGGLLYEQYF.